This T cell receptor beta chain appears in the sequencing data of a study of blood T cell repertoires in COVID-19. The overall study: Samples taken during acute and convalescent COVID-19 were collected in the United States, Italy and Spain. In each case, the material was cDNA or gDNA derived from T cells, B-cell-depleted T cells, or PBMCs.

TCRdb's table, derived via immunoSEQ multiplex PCR, lists solely in-frame clones and lacks some. The table has about 58,000 clones, 70% to 90% seen once. The CDR3 contains 17 residues. With 5 bases clipped from V and 3 bases from J, the junction kept 12 bases outside the gene matches. Germline values: CDR1 LNHDA, CDR2 SQIVND (reference sequence). The chain joins TRBV19 to TRBJ2-2, with 7 positions matching TRBD1. The specimen was peripheral blood. The clonotype was recovered from a man in his fifties or sixties with COVID-19, enrolled during active disease. For the CDR3, the DNA is TGTGCCAGTAGTCCAGGGGGTAACGGATGGGACACCGGGGAGCTGTTTTTT. Protein: CASSPGGNGWDTGELFF.